This T cell receptor beta chain emerged from a study of control samples from healthy donors and cancer patients. The data were produced by immunoSEQ multiplex PCR, yet TCRdb's version contains in-frame clones alone and is incomplete. The sample contains around 130,000 clones, more than 70% of which appear only once. There are 14 residues in the CDR3. Germline V gives CDR1 MNHNY, CDR2 SVGAGI (reference sequence). V lost 5 bases to trimming and J lost 3 bases, with 13 bases between them. The chain links TRBV6-6 to TRBJ1-2; D is possibly TRBD1 (6 bases). The clonotype originates from a man over 45 in good health. The sequencing input was blood. Written as DNA, the CDR3 is TGTGCCAGCAGTCCGCGCCGGACAGACTATGGCTACACCTTC. Amino acids: CASSPRRTDYGYTF.